This TCR beta chain was sequenced for a study of T cells after somatic rescue of genetic block. Assay: immunoSEQ multiplex PCR; the TCRdb copy retains only in-frame clones and omits some. The data hold 85,000 to 100,000 clones, with about nine tenths observed a single time. The CDR3 loop spans 16 amino acids. V lost 5 bases and J lost 5; bases outside the gene matches: 5. Germline loops: CDR1 SGHAT, CDR2 FQNNGV. The TCR originated in a young woman. The rearrangement uses TRBV11-2 and TRBJ2-1, with 14 bases lining up with TRBD2. The sample comprised peripheral blood mononuclear cells (PBMCs). CDR3 coding DNA: TGTGCCAGCAGCCCCCGACTAGCGGGAGGGAACAATGAGCAGTTCTTC. Amino acids: CASSPRLAGGNNEQFF.